The clone carrying this T cell receptor (beta chain) appeared a few times. The target antigen is unknown. This CDR3 spans 15 amino acids. Germline CDR1 reads ENHRY; CDR2 reads SYGVKD. Trimming pared 4 bases from V and 5 bases from J, leaving 17 bases between. Time point indicated: persistent/refractory GD, antithyroid drugs over 5 years with positive TRAb. PBMC-extracted RNA yielded the TCR library. The data derive from a study of regulatory T cells in long-lasting Graves disease. Regarding the study as a whole: Those with persistent disease had in common more public clonotypes (about 2,500) than new patients (roughly 930). Investigators studied peripheral blood only, not thyroid tissue.

iRepertoire HTBI primers and Arm-PCR of CDR3 regions built TCR beta libraries. TCRdb re-called the multiplex PCR reads through MiXCR, storing one row per CDR3 protein. The table lists 400,000 to 500,000 distinct CDR3 sequences, 20% to 25% of them singletons. The sample here was peripheral blood mononuclear cells (PBMCs), taken when the disease was refractory, from a patient treated with antithyroid drugs. The sequence derives from a female donor with Graves disease. J is TRBJ1-2 and V is TRBV10-3, with TRBD1 as a possible D gene (6 bases). The CDR3 coding sequence is TGTGCCATCAGTGCCCCACAGGGCAATCTTTATGGCTACACCTTC. Its translation: CAISAPQGNLYGYTF.